This T cell receptor beta chain was retrieved from a study of cytomegalovirus exposure and HLA in healthy donors. General study findings and limits: Accurate HLA-A and HLA-B prediction from TCR beta sequences was reported for most subjects.

For this clone: The antigen is undetermined.

Losses at the gene ends were 4 bases for V and 1 base for J; bases not matched to a gene: 9. In germline, CDR1 is SGDLS, CDR2 YYNGEE. The CDR3 runs to 17 residues. The PCR employed 60 Vbeta primers together with 13 Jbeta primers. Profiling relied on immunoSEQ multiplex PCR, and the TCRdb table lists in-frame clones only, not all of them. The sample records about 150,000 clones, 80% being singletons. The gene calls are TRBV9 and TRBJ2-2, with 8 nucleotides matching TRBD1. This receptor was identified in a male donor in good health and CMV-seronegative. Source material: PBMCs. The CDR3 loop reads CASSYNIGTGNTGELFF. As DNA, the CDR3 is TGTGCCAGCAGCTACAATATAGGGACAGGGAACACCGGGGAGCTGTTTTTT.